This T cell receptor (beta chain) was observed in a study of T cell responses to AZD1222 COVID-19 vaccine. Trimming removed 6 bases at V and 0 bases at J, with 21 bases between. Germline CDR1 is MNHEY and CDR2 is SVGEGT. CDR3 size: 18 residues. The assay was immunoSEQ multiplex PCR, and TCRdb's table has in-frame clones only and misses some. Altogether roughly 150,000 clones are present, about nine tenths being singletons, with the ten largest covering approximately 7.2%. Here the sequenced sample was peripheral blood, taken after recovery from COVID-19. The chain links TRBV6-2 or TRBV6-3 to TRBJ1-5; D may be TRBD1 (6 bases). The clonotype comes from an adult who had recovered from COVID-19. The DNA for the CDR3 is TGTGCCAGCAGCCAAGCAGTGGGGACAAGGTTTAGCAATCAGCCCCAGCATTTT. This sequence encodes CASSQAVGTRFSNQPQHF.